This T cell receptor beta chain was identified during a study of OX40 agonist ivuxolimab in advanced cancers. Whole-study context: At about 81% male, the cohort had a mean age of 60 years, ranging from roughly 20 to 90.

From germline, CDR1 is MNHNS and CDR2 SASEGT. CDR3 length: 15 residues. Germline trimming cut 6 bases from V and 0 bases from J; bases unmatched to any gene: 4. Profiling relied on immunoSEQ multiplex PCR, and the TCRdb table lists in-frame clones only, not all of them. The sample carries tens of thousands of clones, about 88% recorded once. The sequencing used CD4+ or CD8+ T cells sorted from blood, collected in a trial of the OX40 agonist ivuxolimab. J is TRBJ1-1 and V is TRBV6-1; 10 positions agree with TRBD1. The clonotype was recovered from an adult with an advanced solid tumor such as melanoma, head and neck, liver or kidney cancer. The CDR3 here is CASSGTGALNTEAFF. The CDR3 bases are TGTGCCAGCAGCGGGACAGGGGCCTTGAACACTGAAGCTTTCTTT.